This T cell receptor (beta chain) derives from a study of read filtering for tumor transcriptome and immune sequencing (dated by TCRdb to about 2020). Regarding the research as a whole: The cohort consisted of approximately 16 male and over eleven female patients, with a mean age of approximately 70 years and an age range of about 40 to 90. By revised international staging, 8 patients were R-ISS I, around 15 were R-ISS II and roughly 7 were R-ISS III. After DNase treatment, whole-transcriptome libraries were prepared with the TruSeq RNA Access Library Prep Kit. Per sample, about 4.05 to 10.27 million TCR-region mapped reads were obtained with IR-seq, compared with only about 80 to 1273 with RNA-seq. Using the same bone marrow samples, the study ran both targeted immune repertoire sequencing and bulk whole-transcriptome sequencing and then compared the TCR repertoires from each method. A main aim was a read-filtering strategy for immune repertoire data, specifically whether clonotypes supported by a single read should be removed.

This clonotype came up many times. Its antigen target is currently unknown. No quality values exist for individual bases; no much larger clone is one base distant. The study at large found these results: Rather than purified T cells, the sorted CD138-negative fraction was a mixed bone marrow immune population. In IR-seq, single-read clonotypes were about four fifths of clonotypes but approximately 3.2% of total reads; in RNA-seq they were roughly three quarters of clonotypes and less than 45% of reads. Removing single-read clonotypes increased the correlation between IR-seq and RNA-seq shared clonotype proportions. Compared with RNA-seq, IR-seq captured clonotypes at much higher depth and more reliably, and a smaller IR-seq throughput was enough to identify most shared clonotypes.

The Immunoverse kit was used to build TCR libraries from around 420 ng RNA, with molecular barcoded adaptors covering alpha/delta and beta/gamma chains. TCR library preparation was performed with the same RNA that was used for transcriptome sequencing. Sequencing of the TCR libraries was done on an Illumina HiSeq 4000 with 2 x 150 cycles. As for how the authors treated the data: With MiXCR, TCR reads were aligned to human V, D, J and C references and assembled into CDR3 clonotypes, with quality filtering and error correction included. Clonotype counts and gene usage diversity were analyzed with the tcR package in R. For inspection of raw mapping reads, RNA-seq reads were mapped by STAR aligner version 2.5.3a onto GRCh37 of the human genome. To test how sequencing depth affects detected clonotypes, IR-seq fastq files were randomly downsampled with Seqtk 1.3. TCRdb reworked the public reads: Q25 trimming with fastp, MiXCR clone assembly, productive beta chains retained. Records with the same CDR3 protein are collapsed into one entry carrying the most frequent genes and DNA. The V and J calls reflect TCRdb's pipeline rather than the authors' work. This sample lists under 60,000 distinct CDR3 sequences; roughly 20% were detected once. Of the sample, 15% to 19% is held by the ten largest clones.

Every patient had bone marrow sampled at the time of active disease. Ficoll-Hypaque density gradient centrifugation was used to isolate the bone marrow mononuclear cells. CD138-negative cells were obtained by negative selection after labeling with CD138 magnetic microbeads on a MACS separator, removing myeloma plasma cells. Purity of the isolated cells was checked by flow cytometry on an Attune NxT using CD138 antibodies. Total RNA was extracted using TRIzol reagent and was quantified on a NanoDrop spectrophotometer. For each patient, the CD138-negative bone marrow sample underwent paired RNA-seq and IR-seq. The CDR3 contains 15 residues, cysteine and phenylalanine counted. The only DNA kept is the CDR3, 45 bases in frame from the first base. V lost 0 bases and J lost 5 bases; the stretch between them is 16 bases long. The germline V gene (reference sequence) yields GTSNPN for CDR1 and SVGIG for CDR2.

The receptor was derived from a donor aged 40 or older with multiple myeloma. The V and J segments used are TRBV30 and TRBJ1-1, with the D gene not confidently named. Source material: a population of CD138-negative cells sorted from bone marrow. The meaning of the sample's cell subset or site label: bone marrow mononuclear cells depleted of CD138+ plasma/myeloma cells by negative magnetic selection. The CDR3 region: CAWSVVRYEQTEAFF. In nucleotides, the sequence is TGTGCCTGGAGTGTTGTCAGGTACGAACAAACTGAAGCTTTCTTT.